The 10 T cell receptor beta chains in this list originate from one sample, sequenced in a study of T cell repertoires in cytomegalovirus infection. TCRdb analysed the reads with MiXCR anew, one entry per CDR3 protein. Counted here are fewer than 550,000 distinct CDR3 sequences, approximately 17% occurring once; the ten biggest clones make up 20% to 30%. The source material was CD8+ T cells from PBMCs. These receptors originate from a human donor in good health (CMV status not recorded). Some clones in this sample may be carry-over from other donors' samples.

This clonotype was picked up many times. CDR3 sequence reads: CASSPPRSSGNTIYF. As DNA, the CDR3 is TGTGCCAGCAGCCCGCCCAGAAGCTCTGGAAACACCATATATTTT. The chain recombines TRBV7-9 with TRBJ1-3; D is uncertain. Trimming stripped 5 bases from V and 0 bases from J, with 11 bases between. CDR1 is SEHNR, CDR2 FQNEAQ, per germline (reference sequence). The CDR3 is 15 residues long. Full variable domain (missing parts from reference TRBV7-9 and TRBJ1-3): DTGVSQNPRHKITKRGQNVTFRCDPISEHNRLYWYRQTLGQGPEFLTYFQNEAQLEKSRLLSDRFSAERPKGSFSTLEIQRTEQGDSAMYLCASSPPRSSGNTIYFGEGSWLTVV.

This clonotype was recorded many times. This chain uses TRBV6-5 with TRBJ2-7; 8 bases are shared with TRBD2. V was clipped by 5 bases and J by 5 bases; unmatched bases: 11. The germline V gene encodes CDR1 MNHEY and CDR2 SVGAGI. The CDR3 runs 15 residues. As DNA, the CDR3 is TGTGCCAGCAGTCTTTTAGCGGGGCCGACAGACGAGCAGTACTTC. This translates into CASSLLAGPTDEQYF.

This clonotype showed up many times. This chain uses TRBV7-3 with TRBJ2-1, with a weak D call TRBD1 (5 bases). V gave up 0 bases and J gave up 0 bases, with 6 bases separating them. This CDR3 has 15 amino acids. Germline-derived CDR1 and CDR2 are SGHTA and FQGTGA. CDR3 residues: CASSLTGLSYNEQFF. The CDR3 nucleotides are TGTGCCAGCAGCTTAACGGGGCTCTCCTACAATGAGCAGTTCTTC.

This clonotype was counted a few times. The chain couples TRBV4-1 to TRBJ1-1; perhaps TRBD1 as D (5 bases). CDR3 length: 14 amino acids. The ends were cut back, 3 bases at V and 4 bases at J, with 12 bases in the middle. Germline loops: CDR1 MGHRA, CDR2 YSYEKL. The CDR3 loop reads CASSHLGEGTEAFF. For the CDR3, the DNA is TGCGCCAGCAGCCATTTAGGGGAGGGCACTGAAGCTTTCTTT.

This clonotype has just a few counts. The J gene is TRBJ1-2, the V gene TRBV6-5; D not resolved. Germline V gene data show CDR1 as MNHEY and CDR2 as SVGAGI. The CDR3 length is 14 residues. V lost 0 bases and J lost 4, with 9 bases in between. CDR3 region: CASSYSEGIYGYTF. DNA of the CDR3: TGTGCCAGCAGTTACTCGGAGGGAATCTATGGCTACACCTTC.

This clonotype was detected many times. The CDR3 bases are TGTGCCAGCAGCGGCGGGACTTCTGAAGCTTTCTTT. Protein: CASSGGTSEAFF. The chain couples TRBV5-4 to TRBJ1-1; tentatively, D is TRBD1 (5 bases). Looked up from germline, CDR1 is SGHNT and CDR2 is YYREEE (reference sequence). This CDR3 is 12 amino acids long. With 4 bases removed from V and 6 bases from J, the gap between germline ends came to 10 bases.

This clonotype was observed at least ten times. The CDR3, as DNA: TGTGCCAGCAGGGACAGGGGTAACGGTTTGACAGATACGCAGTATTTT. Translated: CASRDRGNGLTDTQYF. The chain has TRBV12-3 or TRBV12-4 and TRBJ2-3; 9 nucleotides match TRBD1. Unmatched junction bases numbered 10, after V lost 6 bases and J lost 3 bases. This CDR3 comprises 16 residues.

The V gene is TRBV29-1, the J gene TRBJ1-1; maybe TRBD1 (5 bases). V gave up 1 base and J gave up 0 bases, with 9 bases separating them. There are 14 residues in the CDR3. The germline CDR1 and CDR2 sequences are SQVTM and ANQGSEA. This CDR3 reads CSVEGSGMNTEAFF. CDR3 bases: TGCAGCGTTGAAGGGTCAGGGATGAACACTGAAGCTTTCTTT.

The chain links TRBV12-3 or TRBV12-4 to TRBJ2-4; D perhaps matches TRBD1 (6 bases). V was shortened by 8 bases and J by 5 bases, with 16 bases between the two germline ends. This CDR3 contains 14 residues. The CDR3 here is CASCPRDKENIQYF. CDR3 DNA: TGTGCCAGCTGCCCCCGGGACAAGGAAAACATTCAGTACTTC.

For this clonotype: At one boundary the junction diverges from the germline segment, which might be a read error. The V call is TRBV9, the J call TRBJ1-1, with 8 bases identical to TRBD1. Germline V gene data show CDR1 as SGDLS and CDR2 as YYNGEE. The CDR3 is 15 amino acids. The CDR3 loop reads CASSRGQEMTTEALF. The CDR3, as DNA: TGTGCCAGCAGCCGGGGACAGGAAATGACAACTGAAGCTTTATTT.